This T cell receptor beta chain was identified during a study of graft-versus-host responses after intestinal transplantation (dated by TCRdb to the early 2020s). Study-level background: The transplants that recipients got were multivisceral, liver-intestinal, or isolated intestinal. After intestinal transplantation, graft-versus-host and host-versus-graft alloreactive T cell clones were followed in the graft, circulation and bone marrow using bulk TCR-beta CDR3 sequencing. Samples from a few later patients were sequenced in-house on an Illumina MiSeq with MiXCR processing rather than by the commercial service. Every recipient was given anti-thymocyte globulin induction, then maintenance tacrolimus and steroids for roughly 3 years. To identify alloreactive clones, pre-transplant mixed lymphocyte reaction products were sequenced and then compared with unstimulated pre-transplant donor and recipient T cells. Donor T cell macrochimerism was defined as a peak of at least 4% donor T cells among recipient peripheral blood mononuclear cells. Of the roughly 23 intestinal transplant recipients enrolled in the cohort, one of whom was a retransplant, a few patients without pretransplant specimens were excluded.

Broader findings and caveats from the paper: GvH clones were detected in recipient bone marrow, and some appeared earlier in ileal mucosa or blood, consistent with an intestinal mucosal origin. Early after transplant, peak levels of circulating GvH clones were found to be associated with declines in HvG clones. Patients with donor T cell macrochimerism had high GvH to HvG T cell clonal ratios in their allografts. The conclusions were limited by the relatively low number and heterogeneity of the intestinal transplant patients.

In the first month after transplant, blood samples were collected up to 4 times, and after that at least monthly when available. The library was built by means of the immunoSEQ multiplex PCR assay. For most patients, genomic DNA was subjected to high-throughput TCR-beta CDR3 sequencing by Adaptive Biotechnologies. The published analysis was carried out like this. TCR sequencing data for around 19 patients were retrieved from Adaptive's ImmunoSEQ software; a few other patients were processed with MiXCR and VDJtools. CDR3 nucleotide sequences shared by donor and recipient were removed because the origin of these sequences could not be assigned. At least 2-fold expansion over unstimulated cells and a minimum CFSE-low frequency of 0.002% (template counts) or 0.001% (read counts) were required for clones to be classified as alloreactive. Mappable clones were those detected in sequenced pre-transplant spleen, lymph node, or MLR CFSE-low populations of the donor or recipient. The cumulative frequency of alloreactive clones was calculated as a percentage of all sequences, weighted by copy number. Held by TCRdb, this immuneACCESS table contains in-frame sequences only and omits some clones. Under half of the omission traces to an unresolved V gene where checked; the cause of the rest is unknown. Clone size and V and J calls were adopted from that table, with D and trimming inferred from the DNA. The sample profile shows about 29,000 clones; 87% of them were found once. Clones ranked in the top ten supply 11% of the sample.

Worth noting for this clone: Its antigen is still unknown. No base-level quality is on record; no much larger clone is a single base apart.

After removal of 7 bases from V and 3 bases from J, the junction retains 6 bases not matched to a gene. The CDR3 sequence holds 14 residues, the cysteine and phenylalanine included. This entry keeps only the CDR3 DNA: 42 bases, framed from base 1. Via the germline V gene, CDR1 is SGDLS and CDR2 YYNGEE. The chain is assembled from TRBV9 and TRBJ2-1; TRBD1 aligns with 8 central bases. Sample: PBMCs, taken nearly 470 days after intestinal transplantation. The sequence was collected from a human patient who received an intestinal transplant, so some T cells may come from the graft donor. Here is the DNA: TGTGCCAGCGGGGTGGGACAGGTCTACAATGAGCAGTTCTTC. Its protein reads: CASGVGQVYNEQFF.